This T cell receptor (beta chain) was retrieved from a study of cytomegalovirus exposure and HLA in healthy donors (dated by TCRdb to about 2017). At the level of the whole study: In an earlier analysis of roughly 500 of the donors, less than 350 Gb of sequence data and 95 million to 130 million unique TCR beta sequences from about 190 million T cells were reported. Roughly 310 gigabases of sequencing data and tens of millions of unique TCR sequences were included in an early release covering under 650 HLA-typed donors. Of the approximately 370 genotyped donors, roughly 76% were placed in the genetic ancestry cluster associated with self-reported Caucasian donors. The study aimed to test whether signatures of past pathogen exposure could be identified by cataloging public T cell receptors. The study profiled the T cell repertoires of under 700 subjects by immunosequencing and related them to cytomegalovirus serostatus. Along with the approximately 670-subject first cohort, a separate validation cohort of some 130 different subjects was used. To predict cytomegalovirus infection status, the study combined high-throughput TCR immunosequencing, statistical association of individual TCRs with disease status, and machine learning. In a later analysis, previously published TCR beta repertoires from 550 to 700 donors were re-analyzed and high-resolution HLA genotyping was added so that TCR occurrence patterns could be studied. In the later analysis, no new phenotypic data were used to find candidate immune exposures; instead, reliance was placed on TCR beta sequences and their occurrence across donors. To decide whether each TCR beta V gene segment behaved as functional or pseudogenic, an earlier analysis of over 500 of the donors relied on high-throughput TCR beta sequencing. Donor age, sex, ethnicity and CMV serostatus were compiled together with the repertoire data. A later genetic analysis took genome-wide SNP genotypes for about three fifths of the 666 donors and used that subset as a discovery cohort. All discovery cohort repertoires had been generated on a single sequencing platform. HLA typing included class I and class II loci at four-digit resolution. Typing coverage varied by locus: roughly 620-640 donors for A, B, C, DRB1 and DQB1; approximately 500 for DQA1; approximately 610 for DPA1; around 490 for DPB1. Roughly five DR-DQ haplotypes were handled as single units for association and clustering because linkage in the cohort was strong. On average, 235,054 unique TCR beta nucleotide sequences were sequenced per donor among roughly 430 genotyped donors of the cohort, with around 19% of those sequences being non-productive.

The receptor library was made with the immunoSEQ multiplex PCR assay. For the multiplex PCR, a mixture combining 60 forward primers for TCR Vbeta segments and 13 reverse primers for TCR Jbeta segments was used. A multiplex PCR assay on genomic DNA amplified the CDR3 region of rearranged TCR beta genes. On the Illumina HiSeq System, the amplified TCR beta libraries were sequenced as 87-base-pair reads. From the authors' description of their analysis: Across the 500 to 700 repertoires, a later analysis counted 78 million or so unique TCR beta chains, some 11 million of which were shared by at least two donors. Raw reads were error-corrected and collapsed into unique sequences with a nearest-neighbor algorithm that merged closely related sequences to remove PCR and sequencing errors. CDR3 sequences were aligned to IMGT reference sequences to assign V, D and J gene segments. For a sequence to be retained, a match of at least six nucleotides to both a V gene segment and a J gene segment was required. Rearrangements were classified as productive when the CDR3 lacked stop codons and remained in frame with V and J, and all other rearrangements were classified as non-productive. Following IMGT convention, CDR3 was defined as the stretch from the second conserved V-encoded cysteine to the conserved J-encoded phenylalanine. The earlier analysis of approximately 590 of the donors excluded any sequence lacking an unambiguous match to a single V gene segment. In an earlier analysis of approximately 590 of the donors, V segments were called functional above 56.7% productive rearrangements and were called segregating when the between-donor standard deviation exceeded 5%. A statistical classification framework was built for diagnosing cytomegalovirus status from the catalog of TCR beta chain sequences. In a later analysis, V and J genes were assigned by comparing TCR nucleotide sequences against IMGT/GENE-DB human TR gene sequences. In a later analysis, CDR3 sequences and most-parsimonious VDJ recombination scenarios were assigned using the TCRdist pipeline. In a later analysis, each TCR beta chain was defined by its CDR3 amino acid sequence together with its V-gene family, and reads without a unique V-gene family were excluded. As a way to deal with suspected cross-contamination and a sequencing artifact, a later analysis dropped 450 to 600 nucleotide sequences that were highly shared and had low generation probability. In a later analysis, a clonal expansion index for each public chain was calculated from normalized within-repertoire ranks of inferred template counts. In a later analysis, generation probabilities were computed using a VDJ recombination model fitted to out-of-frame rearrangements, and the results were checked against IGoR. A later analysis scored TCR-TCR, TCR-HLA and TCR-CMV co-occurrence with hypergeometric tests, applying a repertoire-size bias correction to TCR pairs. To estimate false discovery rates, a later analysis permuted the HLA or CMV assignments 20 times. In a later analysis, co-occurring TCRs were grouped using DBSCAN, with TCRdist sequence similarity added in when clustering inside HLA-allele-positive subsets. Co-occurrence clustering excluded repertoires with fewer than 30,000 or more than 120,000 public chains, plus five with anomalous nucleotide sharing. TCRdb retrieved this table from immuneACCESS and kept in-frame rearrangements only. Not all clones are present; in checked studies, unresolved V genes account for under half, and no reason is known for the remainder. V and J calls plus clone size are reproduced from that table; the DNA served to infer D and trimming. The sample yields 150,000 to 200,000 clones; roughly 74% were counted once. The ten most abundant clones make up 12% to 15% of the sample.

The cohort comprised some 700 healthy bone marrow donors. All cohort members were sampled while nominally healthy, although unrecorded immune exposures were likely present. The donor was CMV seropositive and was included in the group of around 300 seropositive cohort members. A peripheral blood sample was provided by each donor, and peripheral blood mononuclear cells were used for TCR beta sequencing. Genomic DNA was extracted from the blood cell samples with the Qiagen DNeasy Blood Extraction Kit. Overall study results and their limits: Cytomegalovirus status was reported to be diagnosed by the classifier with high specificity and sensitivity in both the original and validation cohorts. A further reported finding was that TCR beta sequences accurately predicted the HLA-A and HLA-B alleles for most subjects in the first cohort. According to a later analysis, TCR association rates differed among HLA loci, with DRB1 alleles showing the most associated TCRs and HLA-C alleles showing the fewest. A few of the identified cytomegalovirus-associated TCR beta chains were confirmed in vitro to be specific for cytomegalovirus antigens. A cluster of highly shared sequence variants was judged likely to be a technical artifact of the sequencing pipeline. According to a later genetic analysis, donors in an Asian-associated ancestry cluster had fewer N-insertions in productive TCRs than the approximately 610-donor mean. Sequencing depth was assumed to be roughly uniform across donors in the presence/absence analyses, though that assumption may not hold. An association between a missense DCLRE1C variant and V-gene and J-gene trimming of TCR beta chains was found in a later genetic analysis and replicated in an independent cohort. Because HLA typing was missing for some donors at each locus, association tests included only the typed subset. According to a later analysis, most CMV-associated TCR beta chains appeared to be HLA-restricted, and the HLA associations seemed to be driven largely by CMV exposure. Correlated functional status among segregating V segments might be attributable to linkage disequilibrium, but an unknown experimental factor could not be ruled out. In a later analysis, 16,951 TCR beta sequences were associated with specific HLA alleles at a false discovery rate of 0.05. An earlier analysis of approximately 500 of the donors showed that most TCR beta V segments appeared in productive rearrangements either about 87% or about 30% of the time, which broadly matched IMGT annotations. The authors suggested that the approach could potentially be extended to other disease states and immunological phenotypes. While some public TCRs were present in many individuals, most TCR sequences turned up only very rarely across donors. A total of some 180 TCR beta chains were listed by the study as associated with cytomegalovirus. For the cohort, immune exposure information was limited to CMV serostatus. Only TCR beta chains were sequenced in this cohort, and the absence of alpha or paired-chain data limited detectable features. Compared with equally common non-associated chains, HLA-associated TCR beta chains in a later analysis were more clonally expanded and had lower generation probabilities. Assigning TCR associations to individual alleles was difficult when HLA alleles, especially DR and DQ, strongly co-occurred. Because counts were too low, some 17 rarely observed V segments, including chromosome 9 orphons, were left out of the earlier analysis of 587 of the donors. A later analysis reported that several top co-occurrence clusters appeared linked to parvovirus B19, influenza, CMV and Epstein-Barr virus. Some IMGT-functional V segments, including TRBV6-2 and TRBV6-3, could not be told apart with the 87-base-pair reads, so those segments were excluded.

The CDR3, cysteine through phenylalanine, is 17 amino acids long. The DNA shown is the 51-base CDR3, in frame from base 1. Trimming leaves V shorter by 1 base and J shorter by 1 base, with the junction holding 6 bases beyond the gene matches. CDR1 LGHNA and CDR2 YSLEER are derived from the germline V gene. As for this clone: Its target antigen remains unknown. Within one base of it there is no much larger clone, and no base qualities were kept.

The origin of this receptor is a woman in her twenties or thirties in good health and CMV-seropositive. Sequencing was performed on PBMCs. The chain uses TRBV4-3 and TRBJ2-7; TRBD2 fits 11 bases in the junction. This receptor has the CDR3 CASSQGAGTSGSYEQYF. At the DNA level, the sequence is TGCGCCAGCAGCCAAGGTGCCGGGACTAGCGGTTCCTACGAGCAGTACTTC.